A single sample is the source of the 11 T cell receptor beta chains below, sequenced in a study of T cell changes during pregnancy in multiple sclerosis. Profiled with immunoSEQ multiplex PCR; TCRdb holds only in-frame clones, not every one. The table lists about 32,000 clones, 75% to 90% of them singletons. Sequencing was performed on CD8+ T cells from peripheral blood mononuclear cells, taken in the second trimester of pregnancy. These receptor sequences come from a female donor with multiple sclerosis, enrolled in a pregnancy study.

The chain combines TRBV4-1 with TRBJ1-4; a weak D match, TRBD1 (6 bases). The CDR3 is 16 amino acids. The V gene's germline CDR1 is MGHRA and CDR2 YSYEKL. The V gene lost 4 bases and the J gene lost 0 bases, with 12 bases spanning the gap. The CDR3 loop reads CASSRVGQPTNEKLFF. CDR3 nucleotides: TGCGCCAGCAGCCGCGTCGGACAGCCAACTAATGAAAAACTGTTTTTT.

This chain links TRBV27 with TRBJ1-3; TRBD1 might be the D (6 bases). This CDR3 region has 16 residues. V was cut by 6 bases and J by 0 bases, with 15 bases left in between. Germline values: CDR1 MNHEY, CDR2 SMNVEV (reference sequence). The CDR3 nucleotides read TGTGCCAGCAGCTACGGACAGCCTGACTCTGGAAACACCATATATTTT. Translated, it gives CASSYGQPDSGNTIYF.

This clone has only one observation. This sample includes further DNA sequences coding for the same CDR3. The CDR3 protein is CASSDSTGGYNEQFF. Here the CDR3 DNA reads TGTGCCAGCAGTGACTCGACAGGGGGCTACAATGAGCAGTTCTTC. The chain combines TRBV6-4 with TRBJ2-1, with TRBD1 identical over 9 bases. V gave up 0 bases and J gave up 3 bases; unmatched junction bases: 0. Germline CDR1 and CDR2: MRHNA and SNTAGT. This CDR3 has 15 amino acids.

J is TRBJ1-1 and V is TRBV9, with a tentative D call TRBD1 (5 bases). CDR1 and CDR2 from the germline V gene are SGDLS and YYNGEE. V lost 0 bases and J lost 7, with 13 bases in between. The CDR3 has 14 residues. CDR3 in amino acids: CASSVDGRGSEAFF. The CDR3, as DNA: TGTGCCAGCAGCGTAGATGGGAGGGGCAGTGAAGCTTTCTTT.

V gene TRBV15 combines with J gene TRBJ2-2; the D is unclear. Germline CDR1 is LNHNV and CDR2 is YYDKDF (reference sequence). The CDR3 is 12 residues long. Trimming stripped 6 bases from V and 7 bases from J, with 9 bases between. CDR3 DNA: TGTGCCACCAGTACCGGAGTCGGGGAGCTGTTTTTT. As protein: CATSTGVGELFF.

This chain uses TRBV7-9 with TRBJ2-7; unclear D gene. The CDR3 spans 13 residues. Germline CDR1 SEHNR, CDR2 FQNEAQ (reference sequence). V was cut by 1 base and J by 4 bases, with 8 bases left in between. The CDR3 is CASSLGLVYEQYF. The CDR3 region has the DNA TGTGCCAGCAGCTTAGGACTCGTTTACGAGCAGTACTTC.

Written as DNA, the CDR3 is TGTGCCAGCAGTGAAAAACCTAGCAGCTCCTACGAGCAGTACTTC. Translation: CASSEKPSSSYEQYF. The V call is TRBV6-1, the J call TRBJ2-5, with a weak D call TRBD2 (5 bases). Matching the DNA end better, TRBJ2-7 makes the J call doubtful. The CDR3 is 15 amino acids. Germline CDR1 and CDR2: MNHNS and SASEGT.

The V gene is TRBV9, the J gene TRBJ1-1; no clear D. This CDR3 spans 12 amino acids. Germline V gene sequence: CDR1 SGDLS, CDR2 YYNGEE. V was trimmed by 7 bases and J by 2 bases, leaving 9 bases between them. This CDR3 reads CASVPVNTEAFF. The CDR3 DNA sequence: TGTGCCAGCGTTCCGGTAAACACTGAAGCTTTCTTT.

The rearrangement joins TRBV9 to TRBJ1-2, with TRBD1 identical over 9 bases. Germline V CDR1 and CDR2: SGDLS, YYNGEE. The CDR3 loop spans 14 amino acids. The V gene end was trimmed by 3 bases and the J gene end by 6 bases; junction bases not matched to a gene: 6. The CDR3: CASSDSTGGNGYTF. CDR3 sequence (DNA): TGTGCCAGCAGCGACTCCACAGGGGGCAATGGCTACACCTTC.

Only one count was recorded for this clone. The genes are TRBV5-6 and TRBJ2-5, with D possibly TRBD2 on 5 matching bases. The J call could be wrong; TRBJ2-7 is a better fit for the DNA end. The CDR3 spans 13 residues. Germline CDR1 is SGHDT and CDR2 is YYEEEE. The CDR3 region is CASSLVRGNEQYF. CDR3 bases: TGTGCCAGCAGCTTGGTTCGGGGTAACGAGCAGTACTTC.

J is TRBJ1-1 and V is TRBV6-5; D is uncertain. The CDR3 extends over 15 amino acids. Germline assignment: CDR1 MNHEY and CDR2 SVGAGI. Trimming took 0 bases from V and 5 from J, leaving 13 bases between them. CDR3 nucleotide sequence: TGTGCCAGCAGTTACTCTTCCTCTGCGACTACTGAAGCTTTCTTT. Translation gives CASSYSSSATTEAFF.